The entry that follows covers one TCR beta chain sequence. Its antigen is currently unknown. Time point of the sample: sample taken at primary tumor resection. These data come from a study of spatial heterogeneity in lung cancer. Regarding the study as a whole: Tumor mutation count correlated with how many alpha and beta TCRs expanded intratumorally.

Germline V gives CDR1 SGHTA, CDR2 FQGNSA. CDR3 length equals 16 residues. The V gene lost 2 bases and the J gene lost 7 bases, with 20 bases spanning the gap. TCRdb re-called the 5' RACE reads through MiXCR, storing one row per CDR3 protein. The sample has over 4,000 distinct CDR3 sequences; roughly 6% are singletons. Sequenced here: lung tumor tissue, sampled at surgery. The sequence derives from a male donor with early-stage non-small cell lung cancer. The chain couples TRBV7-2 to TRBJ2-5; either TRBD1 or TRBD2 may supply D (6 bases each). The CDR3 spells CASSLIGRGAGATQYF. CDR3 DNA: TGTGCCAGCAGCTTAATTGGTAGGGGGGCTGGTGCGACCCAGTACTTC.